A selection of T cell receptor beta chains follows, all from one sample in a study of cytomegalovirus exposure and HLA in healthy donors. Libraries were prepared by immunoSEQ multiplex PCR; TCRdb keeps only in-frame clonotypes and omits some of them. Here the sample spans some 130,000 clones, 70% to 85% being singletons. Sequencing was done on a sample of PBMCs. These receptors came from a man aged 35 to 55 in good health and CMV-seropositive. Each CDR3 is given with its conserved first and last residue. The order of the fields is clone size, V gene, D gene, J gene, CDR3 protein, CDR3 DNA. D genes are given only for firm matches. Not every row has a clone size; where given, it reads once, few, many or a size class.

clone size: NA
V gene: TRBV5-1
D gene: TRBD1
J gene: TRBJ2-5
CDR3 protein: CASSLLVNTGVQETQYF
CDR3 DNA: TGCGCCAGCAGCTTATTGGTCAATACAGGGGTCCAAGAGACCCAGTACTTC

clone size: once
V gene: TRBV5-1
D gene: NA
J gene: TRBJ2-1
CDR3 protein: CASSLTGTSSSYNEQFF
CDR3 DNA: TGCGCCAGCAGCTTAACAGGGACATCGAGCTCCTACAATGAGCAGTTCTTC

clone size: NA
V gene: TRBV6-4
D gene: NA
J gene: TRBJ2-7
CDR3 protein: CASAIDGTGEQYF
CDR3 DNA: TGTGCCAGCGCCATTGATGGGACTGGCGAGCAGTACTTC

clone size: few
V gene: TRBV19
D gene: NA
J gene: TRBJ2-1
CDR3 protein: CAVGGSYNEQFF
CDR3 DNA: TGTGCCGTCGGGGGCTCCTACAATGAGCAGTTCTTC

clone size: NA
V gene: TRBV6-4
D gene: NA
J gene: TRBJ2-6
CDR3 protein: CASSDSTNGANVLTF
CDR3 DNA: TGTGCCAGCAGTGACTCGACTAATGGGGCCAACGTCCTGACTTTC

clone size: NA
V gene: TRBV28
D gene: NA
J gene: TRBJ1-1
CDR3 protein: CASSLRIMNTEAFF
CDR3 DNA: TGTGCCAGCAGTTTGAGGATCATGAACACTGAAGCTTTCTTT

clone size: few
V gene: TRBV4-1
D gene: TRBD2
J gene: TRBJ2-3
CDR3 protein: CASSQVPGRLAGGSTDTQYF
CDR3 DNA: TGCGCCAGCAGCCAAGTACCAGGGAGACTAGCGGGAGGTAGTACAGATACGCAGTATTTT

clone size: NA
V gene: TRBV5-1
D gene: TRBD2
J gene: TRBJ2-7
CDR3 protein: CASSLGTSAQGEQYF
CDR3 DNA: TGCGCCAGCAGCTTGGGGACTAGCGCCCAGGGCGAGCAGTACTTC

clone size: NA
V gene: TRBV5-4
D gene: NA
J gene: TRBJ1-2
CDR3 protein: CASSLQAVVFGYTF
CDR3 DNA: TGTGCCAGCAGCTTACAGGCCGTAGTTTTTGGCTACACCTTC

clone size: NA
V gene: TRBV14
D gene: TRBD2
J gene: TRBJ2-1
CDR3 protein: CASSQAASGRYNEQFF
CDR3 DNA: TGTGCCAGCAGCCAAGCGGCTAGCGGGAGGTACAATGAGCAGTTCTTC

clone size: NA
V gene: TRBV28
D gene: TRBD1
J gene: TRBJ1-1
CDR3 protein: CASSLGQGAFTEAFF
CDR3 DNA: TGTGCCAGCAGTCTGGGACAGGGGGCCTTCACTGAAGCTTTCTTT

clone size: few
V gene: TRBV5-8
D gene: TRBD1
J gene: TRBJ2-7
CDR3 protein: CASSFKGQGAYEQYF
CDR3 DNA: TGTGCCAGCAGCTTCAAGGGACAGGGGGCCTACGAGCAGTACTTC

clone size: NA
V gene: TRBV5-1
D gene: TRBD1
J gene: TRBJ1-2
CDR3 protein: CASSHRQGYGYTF
CDR3 DNA: TGCGCCAGCAGCCACCGACAGGGTTATGGCTACACCTTC

clone size: NA
V gene: TRBV9
D gene: NA
J gene: TRBJ2-3
CDR3 protein: CASSARGVGVPDTQYF
CDR3 DNA: TGTGCCAGCAGCGCCCGCGGGGTAGGGGTGCCAGATACGCAGTATTTT

clone size: NA
V gene: TRBV5-8
D gene: NA
J gene: TRBJ1-1
CDR3 protein: CASRQTLRTGSNTEAFF
CDR3 DNA: TGTGCCAGCAGACAGACCTTAAGAACAGGGTCGAACACTGAAGCTTTCTTT

clone size: NA
V gene: TRBV7-2
D gene: NA
J gene: TRBJ1-6
CDR3 protein: CASSLDSRLVYNSPLHF
CDR3 DNA: TGTGCCAGCAGCTTAGACAGCCGGTTGGTCTATAATTCACCCCTCCACTTT

clone size: NA
V gene: TRBV5-1
D gene: TRBD2
J gene: TRBJ2-7
CDR3 protein: CASSLVASGSYEQYF
CDR3 DNA: TGCGCCAGCAGCTTGGTGGCTAGCGGCTCCTACGAGCAGTACTTC

clone size: NA
V gene: TRBV29-1
D gene: TRBD2
J gene: TRBJ2-1
CDR3 protein: CSVEGGGIRNEQFF
CDR3 DNA: TGCAGCGTTGAAGGGGGGGGGATTAGGAATGAGCAGTTCTTC

clone size: NA
V gene: TRBV7-9
D gene: NA
J gene: TRBJ1-1
CDR3 protein: CASSLATGIDMNTEAFF
CDR3 DNA: TGTGCCAGCAGCTTAGCAACGGGGATCGATATGAACACTGAAGCTTTCTTT

clone size: once
V gene: TRBV5-4
D gene: NA
J gene: TRBJ1-1
CDR3 protein: CASSLYGVGTEAFF
CDR3 DNA: TGTGCCAGCAGCTTATACGGGGTAGGGACTGAAGCTTTCTTT

clone size: NA
V gene: TRBV5-1
D gene: NA
J gene: TRBJ2-2
CDR3 protein: CASNWGAGELFF
CDR3 DNA: TGCGCCAGCAACTGGGGGGCCGGGGAGCTGTTTTTT

clone size: few
V gene: TRBV4-1
D gene: NA
J gene: TRBJ1-1
CDR3 protein: CASSQDHRGATEAFF
CDR3 DNA: TGCGCCAGCAGCCAAGATCATCGGGGAGCCACTGAAGCTTTCTTT

clone size: NA
V gene: TRBV25-1
D gene: TRBD1
J gene: TRBJ1-1
CDR3 protein: CASSEDRVENTEAFF
CDR3 DNA: TGTGCCAGCAGTGAGGACAGGGTCGAGAACACTGAAGCTTTCTTT

clone size: NA
V gene: TRBV2
D gene: TRBD2
J gene: TRBJ2-1
CDR3 protein: CASGAGGTNNEQFF
CDR3 DNA: TGTGCCAGCGGGGCGGGAGGGACAAACAATGAGCAGTTCTTC

clone size: NA
V gene: TRBV9
D gene: NA
J gene: TRBJ1-5
CDR3 protein: CASSVEAASGAQHF
CDR3 DNA: TGTGCCAGCAGCGTAGAAGCGGCAAGTGGAGCCCAGCATTTT

clone size: once
V gene: TRBV4-1
D gene: TRBD1
J gene: TRBJ1-5
CDR3 protein: CASSQADRGGQPQHF
CDR3 DNA: TGCGCCAGCAGCCAAGCGGACAGGGGCGGACAGCCCCAGCATTTT

clone size: NA
V gene: TRBV7-8
D gene: TRBD1
J gene: TRBJ1-1
CDR3 protein: CASSPSTGETEAFF
CDR3 DNA: TGTGCCAGCAGCCCTAGTACAGGGGAAACTGAAGCTTTCTTT

clone size: NA
V gene: TRBV9
D gene: TRBD2
J gene: TRBJ2-1
CDR3 protein: CASSGTSDSSSYNEQFF
CDR3 DNA: TGTGCCAGCAGCGGAACTAGCGACTCGAGCTCCTACAATGAGCAGTTCTTC

clone size: NA
V gene: TRBV6-5
D gene: NA
J gene: TRBJ1-5
CDR3 protein: CASSFTRYQPQHF
CDR3 DNA: TGTGCCAGCAGCTTTACCAGATATCAGCCCCAGCATTTT

clone size: NA
V gene: TRBV30
D gene: TRBD2
J gene: TRBJ2-1
CDR3 protein: CAWSAYLAGVGNEQFF
CDR3 DNA: TGTGCCTGGAGTGCCTACCTAGCGGGAGTTGGCAATGAGCAGTTCTTC

clone size: NA
V gene: TRBV29-1
D gene: NA
J gene: TRBJ2-1
CDR3 protein: CSVEISGNEQFF
CDR3 DNA: TGCAGCGTTGAAATAAGCGGTAATGAGCAGTTCTTC

clone size: once
V gene: TRBV28
D gene: NA
J gene: TRBJ1-4
CDR3 protein: CASSSGTNEKLFF
CDR3 DNA: TGTGCCAGCAGTTCGGGGACTAATGAAAAACTGTTTTTT

clone size: NA
V gene: TRBV5-8
D gene: TRBD2
J gene: TRBJ2-1
CDR3 protein: CASSLRGSLYNEQFF
CDR3 DNA: TGTGCCAGCAGCCTTCGCGGGAGCCTTTACAATGAGCAGTTCTTC

clone size: once
V gene: TRBV10-3
D gene: NA
J gene: TRBJ1-5
CDR3 protein: CAIRETDSNQPQHF
CDR3 DNA: TGTGCCATCAGGGAGACAGATAGCAATCAGCCCCAGCATTTT

clone size: NA
V gene: TRBV2
D gene: NA
J gene: TRBJ2-3
CDR3 protein: CASSGQGDTQYF
CDR3 DNA: TGTGCCAGCAGTGGCCAGGGGGATACGCAGTATTTT

clone size: NA
V gene: TRBV5-8
D gene: NA
J gene: TRBJ2-7
CDR3 protein: CASSRLRGGANEQYF
CDR3 DNA: TGTGCCAGCAGCCGGCTGCGTGGGGGGGCGAACGAGCAGTACTTC

clone size: NA
V gene: TRBV9
D gene: NA
J gene: TRBJ2-3
CDR3 protein: CASSSADTQYF
CDR3 DNA: TGTGCCAGCAGCTCTGCAGATACGCAGTATTTT

clone size: NA
V gene: TRBV10-2
D gene: NA
J gene: TRBJ2-5
CDR3 protein: CASIDSLTQETQYF
CDR3 DNA: TGCGCCAGCATCGACAGCCTCACGCAAGAGACCCAGTACTTC

clone size: NA
V gene: TRBV5-1
D gene: NA
J gene: TRBJ2-1
CDR3 protein: CASSFDGLNEQFF
CDR3 DNA: TGCGCCAGCAGCTTTGACGGGTTAAATGAGCAGTTCTTC

clone size: NA
V gene: TRBV5-6
D gene: TRBD1
J gene: TRBJ2-3
CDR3 protein: CASSPGTGEGYTDTQYF
CDR3 DNA: TGTGCCAGCAGCCCCGGGACAGGGGAGGGCTACACAGATACGCAGTATTTT

clone size: NA
V gene: TRBV7-9
D gene: NA
J gene: TRBJ2-1
CDR3 protein: CASSLVASNEQFF
CDR3 DNA: TGTGCCAGCAGCTTAGTAGCCAGCAATGAGCAGTTCTTC

clone size: NA
V gene: TRBV6-1
D gene: TRBD1
J gene: TRBJ2-2
CDR3 protein: CASTAHDRGYGELFF
CDR3 DNA: TGTGCCAGCACCGCCCATGACAGGGGTTACGGGGAGCTGTTTTTT

clone size: once
V gene: TRBV10-3
D gene: NA
J gene: TRBJ1-2
CDR3 protein: CAISGGGEGRLGYTF
CDR3 DNA: TGTGCCATCAGTGGAGGGGGGGAGGGGAGGCTTGGCTACACCTTC

clone size: NA
V gene: TRBV25-1
D gene: NA
J gene: TRBJ2-1
CDR3 protein: CASSRPGATTEQFF
CDR3 DNA: TGTGCCAGCAGTCGGCCGGGAGCGACCACGGAGCAGTTCTTC

clone size: NA
V gene: TRBV7-2
D gene: NA
J gene: TRBJ2-1
CDR3 protein: CASSMPTSSYNEQFF
CDR3 DNA: TGTGCCAGCAGTATGCCCACTAGCTCCTACAATGAGCAGTTCTTC

clone size: NA
V gene: TRBV6-5
D gene: NA
J gene: TRBJ1-4
CDR3 protein: CASAAGVREKLFF
CDR3 DNA: TGTGCCAGCGCCGCCGGAGTTCGTGAAAAACTGTTTTTT